The 23 T cell receptor beta chains given below trace back to one sample, sequenced in a study of blood T cell repertoires in COVID-19 (dated by TCRdb to the early 2020s). The library was made by the immunoSEQ multiplex PCR assay. TCRdb retrieved this table from immuneACCESS and kept in-frame rearrangements only. Not all clones are present; in checked studies, unresolved V genes account for under half, and no reason is known for the remainder. Recorded for this sample are nearly 350,000 clones; about 93% of them occurred a single time. 2.5% to 4% of the sample belongs to the ten largest clones. Sequenced: peripheral blood. The receptors come from a woman aged 18-30 years who had recovered from COVID-19.

The rearrangement links TRBV5-4 to TRBJ2-1, with a possible D match to TRBD1 (6 bases). Germline V gene data show CDR1 as SGHNT and CDR2 as YYREEE (reference sequence). V lost 2 bases and J lost 12, with 24 bases in between. The CDR3 spans 16 residues. As DNA, the CDR3 is TGTGCCAGCAGCTTTAAGGTATCGGACAGTAATGTTGGGCAGTTCTTC. Its protein product is CASSFKVSDSNVGQFF.

This clone came up once. The chain combines TRBV10-3 with TRBJ2-7; D possibly corresponds to TRBD2 (6 bases). The CDR3 is 15 residues long. V was cut by 2 bases and J by 4 bases, with 15 bases left in between. Germline V gene data show CDR1 as ENHRY and CDR2 as SYGVKD. This chain's CDR3 is CAISERGLPGYEQYV. The DNA for the CDR3 is TGTGCCATCAGTGAGCGGGGACTCCCGGGATACGAGCAGTACGTC.

This clone was seen once. The V call is TRBV12-1, the J call TRBJ2-7; TRBD1 reflects the table's D call only, with no check against the DNA. TRBV12-1 is described as a pseudogene. The CDR3 spans 15 residues. CDR3 in amino acids: CASSVDRHLPYEQYV. The CDR3 DNA reads TGTGCCAGCAGCGTGGACAGACACCTTCCCTACGAGCAGTACGTC.

CDR3 protein: CASSLGGSSGGELFF. CDR3 DNA: TGTGCCAGCAGCTTGGGCGGGAGTAGTGGCGGGGAGCTGTTTTTT. V gene TRBV5-4 combines with J gene TRBJ2-2; 7 bases map to TRBD2. V was pared by 0 bases and J by 7 bases, with 6 bases of the junction left unmatched. CDR1 is SGHNT and CDR2 is YYREEE in the germline V gene (reference sequence). CDR3 length equals 15 residues.

The chain couples TRBV6-6 to TRBJ2-7; TRBD2 is a possible D gene (6 bases). The ends were cut back, 4 bases at V and 1 base at J, with 11 bases in the middle. The germline gives CDR1 MNHNY, CDR2 SVGAGI (reference sequence). CDR3 size: 14 residues. CDR3 sequence: CASSWDFRSYEQYV. The CDR3 nucleotides are TGTGCCAGCAGTTGGGACTTTAGATCCTACGAGCAGTACGTC.

This chain links TRBV9 with TRBJ2-3, with D possibly being TRBD1 (6 bases). The CDR3 is 16 residues long. Trimming removed 0 bases from V and 2 bases from J, with 13 bases in between. Germline V CDR1 and CDR2: SGDLS, YYNGEE. The CDR3 DNA reads TGTGCCAGCAGCGTAGTAGGGGGTGGCCTCACAGATACGCAGTATTTT. It is translated as CASSVVGGGLTDTQYF.

This rearrangement joins TRBV9 to TRBJ1-6, with unresolved D. Trimming stripped 0 bases from V and 9 bases from J, with 10 bases between. CDR3 length: 14 residues. Germline loops: CDR1 SGDLS, CDR2 YYNGEE. CDR3 coding DNA: TGTGCCAGCAGCGTAGTTGACTCCTCTTCACCCCTCCACTTT. It encodes CASSVVDSSSPLHF. Looking up the rest from reference TRBV9 and TRBJ1-6 gives the full variable domain: DSGVTQTPKHLITATGQRVTLRCSPRSGDLSVYWYQQSLDQGLQFLIQYYNGEERAKGNILERFSAQQFPDLHSELNLSSLELGDSALYFCASSVVDSSSPLHFGNGTRLTVT.

This clone was recorded a few times. The chain employs TRBV6-2 or TRBV6-3 and TRBJ1-4; D is undetermined. The CDR3 runs to 14 residues. Trimming pared 2 bases from V and 7 bases from J, leaving 11 bases between. CDR1 and CDR2 from the germline V gene are MNHEY and SVGEGT. The CDR3 reads CASSYGMEGEKLFF. The CDR3 DNA follows: TGTGCCAGCAGTTACGGGATGGAGGGTGAAAAACTGTTTTTT.

This chain connects TRBV27 to TRBJ1-4; D unresolved. The CDR3 contains 15 residues. The V gene lost 0 bases and the J gene lost 7 bases, with 12 bases spanning the gap. Germline CDR1 and CDR2: MNHEY and SMNVEV (reference sequence). Here the CDR3 DNA reads TGTGCCAGCAGTTTATCTTTTGCGGGTGGTGAAAAACTGTTTTTT. Its protein product is CASSLSFAGGEKLFF.

The sample holds one count of this clone. The chain employs TRBV11-2 and TRBJ2-1, with 8 nucleotides matching TRBD2. Trimming at V came to 2 bases and at J to 6 bases, leaving 9 bases not matched to a gene. The CDR3 totals 16 residues. The germline gives CDR1 SGHAT, CDR2 FQNNGV. Written as DNA, the CDR3 is TGTGCCAGCAGCTTAAGGTTAGCGGGGAGGGGCAATGAGCAGTTCTTC. This codes for CASSLRLAGRGNEQFF.

The chain couples TRBV7-9 to TRBJ2-1; a possible D gene is TRBD2 (6 bases). Trimming took off 4 bases at V and 4 bases at J, with 14 bases between the two ends. Germline CDR1 reads SEHNR; CDR2 reads FQNEAQ (reference sequence). CDR3 size: 15 residues. Here the CDR3 reads CASSSGTGVYNEQFF. DNA of the CDR3: TGTGCCAGCAGCTCCGGGACGGGAGTTTACAATGAGCAGTTCTTC.

The chain uses TRBV27 and TRBJ2-1; the match to TRBD2 covers 8 bases. V was pared by 1 base and J by 8 bases, with 7 bases of the junction left unmatched. The germline V gene encodes CDR1 MNHEY and CDR2 SMNVEV (reference sequence). The CDR3 extends over 15 amino acids. The CDR3 bases are TGTGCCAGCAGTTTATGGGTAGCGGGGAGGGATGAGCAGTTCTTC. This gives the protein CASSLWVAGRDEQFF.

This chain uses TRBV7-2 with TRBJ1-2; no definite D call. V lost 2 bases and J lost 8, with 18 bases in between. In germline, CDR1 is SGHTA, CDR2 FQGNSA. CDR3 length: 15 residues. CDR3 sequence: CASSLPRSAKRGYTF. Written as DNA, the CDR3 is TGTGCCAGCAGCTTACCCCGGTCCGCGAAGCGAGGCTACACCTTC.

The rearrangement uses TRBV6-5 and TRBJ1-5, with D possibly matching TRBD1 (6 bases). In germline, CDR1 is MNHEY, CDR2 SVGAGI. The CDR3 is made up of 15 amino acids. Deletions cut 6 bases from V and 7 bases from J, with 19 bases between. CDR3 residues: CASSRGSGGRQPQHF. As DNA, the CDR3 is TGTGCCAGCAGCCGAGGGTCGGGGGGGCGGCAGCCCCAGCATTTT.

The chain links TRBV18 to TRBJ1-1; TRBD1 aligns across 8 bases. The CDR3 runs 16 residues. CDR1 and CDR2 (germline): KGHSH, LQKENI. Germline trimming cut 3 bases from V and 5 bases from J; bases unmatched to any gene: 11. In nucleotides, the CDR3 is TGTGCCAGCTCACCTTCATACGACAGGGGAGGAACTGAAGCTTTCTTT. Protein product: CASSPSYDRGGTEAFF.

The count of this clone is one. The V call is TRBV30, the J call TRBJ2-1; TRBD1 agrees at 8 bases. The CDR3 length is 14 residues. With V trimmed by 5 bases and J by 8 bases, 11 bases remained unmatched. Germline CDR1 is GTSNPN and CDR2 is SVGIG (reference sequence). CDR3 sequence: CAWGTGSTLDEQFF. Written as DNA, the CDR3 is TGTGCCTGGGGGACAGGTTCGACACTCGATGAGCAGTTCTTC.

This chain's CDR3 is CASSQESETSGPFRQYV. Written as DNA, the CDR3 is TGCGCCAGCAGCCAAGAGAGCGAGACTAGCGGGCCGTTCCGCCAGTACGTC. V usage is TRBV4-1 and J usage is TRBJ2-7, with 10 bases matching TRBD2. Germline values: CDR1 MGHRA, CDR2 YSYEKL. This CDR3 has 17 residues. V trimming: 0 bases; J trimming: 10 bases; junction bases outside the gene matches: 15.

The rearrangement links TRBV14 to TRBJ2-2; no clear D. This CDR3 has 14 amino acids. V was trimmed by 4 bases and J by 1 base, leaving 7 bases between them. Per germline, CDR1 SGHDN and CDR2 FVKESK. CDR3 DNA: TGTGCCAGCAGCCGGTGGAGGAACACCGGGGAGCTGTTTTTT. Its protein is CASSRWRNTGELFF.

The rearrangement uses TRBV25-1 and TRBJ2-2; 9 positions match TRBD1. The length of the CDR3 is 15 residues. Per germline, CDR1 MGHDK and CDR2 SYGVNS. Trimming took 5 bases from V and 4 from J; bases not matched to a gene: 5. In DNA form, the CDR3 reads TGTGCCAGCAGTAGAACAGGGGGCTTCACCGGGGAGCTGTTTTTT. This codes for CASSRTGGFTGELFF. Based on the CDR3 plus reference TRBV25-1 and TRBJ2-2, the full variable domain is EADIYQTPRYLVIGTGKKITLECSQTMGHDKMYWYQQDPGMELHLIHYSYGVNSTEKGDLSSESTVSRIRTEHFPLTLESARPSHTSQYLCASSRTGGFTGELFFGEGSRLTVL.

The chain recombines TRBV19 with TRBJ1-2, with TRBD1 identical over 9 bases. The germline V gene has CDR1 LNHDA and CDR2 SQIVND (reference sequence). V lost 3 bases and J lost 1; bases outside the gene matches: 9. This CDR3 is 17 amino acids long. The CDR3 reads CASSIPPGTGLNYGYTF. The CDR3 DNA reads TGTGCCAGTAGTATTCCCCCCGGGACAGGGCTTAACTATGGCTACACCTTC.

V is TRBV27 and J is TRBJ1-4, with D perhaps TRBD1 (5 bases). This CDR3 has 15 amino acids. Trimming left V 5 bases short and J 7 bases short, with 17 bases between. Germline V gene data show CDR1 as MNHEY and CDR2 as SMNVEV (reference sequence). CDR3 residues: CASSPYGGRAEKLFF. DNA for the CDR3: TGTGCCAGCAGTCCATACGGGGGTCGCGCTGAAAAACTGTTTTTT.

In its sample, this clone was seen once. The chain carries TRBV3-1 (or the pseudogene TRBV3-2) and TRBJ1-1; 7 bases align to TRBD1. V shed 4 bases and J 3 bases; nucleotides not matched to a gene: 5. The CDR3 consists of 14 residues. The germline V gene encodes CDR1 LGHDT and CDR2 YNNKEL (reference sequence). The chain's CDR3 is CASSLRGWDTEAFF. Here the CDR3 DNA reads TGTGCCAGCAGCCTCAGGGGGTGGGACACTGAAGCTTTCTTT.

The chain carries TRBV11-3 and TRBJ2-1; 10 nucleotides line up with TRBD2. The germline V gene encodes CDR1 SGHNT and CDR2 YENEEA. The CDR3 is 15 amino acids. J lost 7 bases, V lost 2 bases, and 5 bases had no gene match. In DNA form, the CDR3 reads TGTGCCAGCAGCTTAAGCGGGAGGGTTAGAAATGAGCAGTTCTTC. As protein: CASSLSGRVRNEQFF.